This T cell receptor (beta chain) was identified in a study of blood T cells in healthy people across ages. Study-wide results and caveats: Per million T cells, TCR beta diversity dropped about linearly as age rose.

This CDR3 region has 15 residues. Deletions cut 4 bases from V and 4 bases from J, with 15 bases between. The V gene's germline CDR1 is SGHRS and CDR2 YFSETQ. Through a sample-barcoded 5' primer and a J-beta primer mix, a second PCR was run for about 6 to 11 cycles. A template-switch adaptor that had 12 random nucleotides put a tag on each cDNA molecule. TCRdb ran MiXCR on the 5' RACE reads and lists one entry per CDR3 protein. The sample lists 550,000 to 800,000 distinct CDR3 sequences; more than 20% were seen once. About this clonotype: Its target is unknown.

Each individual donor underwent a draw of approximately 10 milliliters of peripheral blood. Every sample had a minimum of 6.5 million PBMCs isolated. Specimen: blood. The clonotype originates from a man between 65 and 85 years old in good health. This chain joins TRBV5-1 and TRBJ1-3; D perhaps matches TRBD1 (5 bases). The CDR3 sequence is CASSTGTTGGNTIYF. The CDR3 DNA sequence: TGCGCCAGCAGCACTGGGACCACAGGAGGAAACACCATATATTTT.